The 29 T cell receptor beta chains presented below share a single source sample, sequenced in a study of blood T cell repertoires in COVID-19. Measured with immunoSEQ multiplex PCR; TCRdb has only the in-frame clones, and not every one. The data show some 94,000 clones, roughly 72% seen once. Sequencing input: peripheral blood. The receptors derive from an older woman in a cohort sampled during active or convalescent COVID-19.

The table lists this clone with a count of one. The chain uses TRBV27 and TRBJ2-1, with TRBD2 matching over 8 bases. Germline CDR1 MNHEY, CDR2 SMNVEV (reference sequence). Losses at the gene ends were 3 bases for V and 4 bases for J; bases not matched to a gene: 5. CDR3 size: 15 residues. This CDR3 is CASSLDGGVYNEQFF. The CDR3 DNA reads TGTGCCAGCAGTTTGGACGGGGGGGTTTACAATGAGCAGTTCTTC.

The table lists this clone with a few counts. The chain couples TRBV3-1 (or the pseudogene TRBV3-2) to TRBJ2-1; weak D call: TRBD2 (6 bases). The germline CDR1 and CDR2 sequences are LGHDT and YNNKEL (reference sequence). The CDR3 spans 13 residues. Trimming removed 3 bases from V and 9 bases from J, with 12 bases in between. Written as DNA, the CDR3 is TGTGCCAGCAGCCACGGCGGGGAGGCTGAGCAGTTCTTC. Its protein product is CASSHGGEAEQFF.

V is TRBV6-5 and J is TRBJ2-2, with D perhaps matching TRBD1 (6 bases). Germline V gene sequence: CDR1 MNHEY, CDR2 SVGAGI. CDR3 length equals 13 residues. The V gene lost 6 bases and the J gene lost 6 bases, with 11 bases spanning the gap. The CDR3 region is CASRQGLAGELFF. CDR3 coding DNA: TGTGCCAGCAGGCAGGGGTTGGCCGGGGAGCTGTTTTTT.

V usage is TRBV20-1 and J usage is TRBJ1-5, with D possibly being TRBD1 (6 bases). CDR1 and CDR2 from the germline V gene are DFQATT and SNEGSKA (reference sequence). The CDR3 sequence is 14 residues long. The V and J ends lost 3 bases and 4 bases respectively, with 13 bases between them. CDR3 in amino acids: CSASRDTLNQPQHF. In DNA, the CDR3 is TGCAGTGCTAGTCGGGACACTTTAAATCAGCCCCAGCATTTT.

The chain has TRBV21-1 and TRBJ2-3; the DNA was not used to check the table's D call, TRBD2. TRBV21-1 is noted as a pseudogene. The CDR3 runs to 18 residues. The CDR3 DNA sequence: TGTGCCAGCAGCAAAAAGAGAGTTCGGGTTATCGGCACAGATACGCAGTATTTT. Translated, it gives CASSKKRVRVIGTDTQYF.

The rearrangement links TRBV20-1 to TRBJ2-7; D call uncertain. Germline-derived CDR1 and CDR2 are DFQATT and SNEGSKA (reference sequence). This CDR3 region has 10 residues. V was pared by 3 bases and J by 6 bases, with 6 bases between. Here the CDR3 DNA reads TGCAGTGCTAGTTTCGGCGAGCAGTACTTC. The encoded protein is CSASFGEQYF.

The chain employs TRBV10-1 and TRBJ1-1, with 9 bases that match TRBD1. The V and J ends lost 2 bases and 3 bases, in that order; junction bases with no gene match: 10. CDR1 and CDR2 (germline): WNHNN, SYGVQD (reference sequence). The CDR3 totals 17 residues. The CDR3 bases are TGCGCCAGCAGTGAGCCCGAGCCGGGACAGGGCGACACTGAAGCTTTCTTT. This encodes CASSEPEPGQGDTEAFF.

The gene calls are TRBV5-1 and TRBJ2-5, with a tentative D call TRBD1 (5 bases). The V end was cut by 3 bases, the J end by 2 bases, with 8 bases between. Germline V gene data show CDR1 as SGHRS and CDR2 as YFSETQ. This CDR3 region has 13 residues. The CDR3 here is CASSWTNQETQYF. DNA of the CDR3: TGCGCCAGCAGCTGGACAAATCAAGAGACCCAGTACTTC.

The CDR3 protein is CASSLLNSKNNQPQHF. The CDR3 coding sequence is TGTGCCAGCAGTTTATTGAACAGTAAAAACAATCAGCCCCAGCATTTT. The gene calls are TRBV28 and TRBJ1-5; no firm D call. Germline loops: CDR1 MDHEN, CDR2 SYDVKM. The V and J ends lost 1 base and 3 bases respectively, with 13 bases between them. The CDR3 runs to 16 residues.

This clone occurred a few times. The rearrangement uses TRBV7-9 and TRBJ2-1, with D possibly being TRBD1 (5 bases). This CDR3 has 11 amino acids. V was trimmed by 10 bases and J by 7 bases, leaving 11 bases between them. Germline V gives CDR1 SEHNR, CDR2 FQNEAQ (reference sequence). In DNA, the CDR3 is TGTGCCAATCATCAGGGTAATGAGCAGTTCTTC. Protein sequence: CANHQGNEQFF.

This chain connects TRBV7-9 to TRBJ1-4; maybe TRBD1 (5 bases). Germline CDR1 is SEHNR and CDR2 is FQNEAQ (reference sequence). The CDR3 contains 14 residues. Between the trimmed V and J ends, which lost 5 bases and 7 bases, there was a span of 14 bases. In DNA form, the CDR3 reads TGTGCCAGCAGCCGGGACTTTAGGGGTGAAAAACTGTTTTTT. Encoded protein: CASSRDFRGEKLFF. The entire variable domain, with the rest obtained from reference TRBV7-9 and TRBJ1-4, is as follows: DTGVSQNPRHKITKRGQNVTFRCDPISEHNRLYWYRQTLGQGPEFLTYFQNEAQLEKSRLLSDRFSAERPKGSFSTLEIQRTEQGDSAMYLCASSRDFRGEKLFFGSGTQLSVL.

The V gene is TRBV6-5, the J gene TRBJ2-2, with D maybe TRBD1 (6 bases). This CDR3 has 15 amino acids. Germline V gives CDR1 MNHEY, CDR2 SVGAGI. Between the trimmed V and J ends, which lost 5 bases and 5 bases, there was a span of 15 bases. In DNA, the CDR3 is TGTGCCAGCAGTAACCACAGGGTTCGTACCGGGGAGCTGTTTTTT. Its protein product is CASSNHRVRTGELFF.

CDR3 coding DNA: TGTGCCAGCAGTCGGACTAGCAATGAGCAGTTCTTC. Translated, it gives CASSRTSNEQFF. The chain links TRBV6-2 or TRBV6-3 to TRBJ2-1; 7 positions match TRBD2. Germline values: CDR1 MNHEY, CDR2 SVGEGT. V gave up 5 bases and J gave up 6 bases; unmatched junction bases: 1. This CDR3 is 12 amino acids long.

The V and J genes are TRBV18 and TRBJ2-6, with no clear D. Germline CDR1 is KGHSH and CDR2 is LQKENI. The CDR3 totals 16 residues. The V and J ends lost 1 base and 0 bases respectively, with 7 bases between them. CDR3 residues: CASSPLTHSGANVLTF. The CDR3 DNA follows: TGTGCCAGCTCACCACTGACACACTCTGGGGCCAACGTCCTGACTTTC.

The rearrangement links TRBV30 to TRBJ2-6; 9 nucleotides align to TRBD1. This CDR3 has 17 amino acids. CDR1 is GTSNPN and CDR2 is SVGIG in the germline V gene (reference sequence). After removal of 0 bases from V and 0 bases from J, the junction contained 3 bases not matched to a gene. The DNA for the CDR3 is TGTGCCTGGAGTGTGGACAGGGGCTTCTCTGGGGCCAACGTCCTGACTTTC. Amino acids: CAWSVDRGFSGANVLTF.

This clone was recorded a few times. V usage is TRBV4-1 and J usage is TRBJ1-6; D is unclear. Between the trimmed V and J ends, which lost 4 bases and 10 bases, there was a span of 14 bases. The V gene's germline CDR1 is MGHRA and CDR2 YSYEKL. This CDR3 comprises 14 residues. CDR3 protein: CASSPDAVLSPLHF. As DNA, the CDR3 is TGCGCCAGCAGCCCTGACGCAGTACTATCACCCCTCCACTTT.

The CDR3: CASSHPGPGNTIYF. The CDR3 bases are TGTGCCAGCAGCCATCCAGGGCCGGGAAACACCATATATTTT. The chain carries TRBV4-2 and TRBJ1-3; TRBD1 is a possible D gene (5 bases). The germline gives CDR1 LGHNA, CDR2 YNFKEQ. CDR3 size: 14 residues. Trimming removed 3 bases at V and 4 bases at J, with 10 bases between.

This chain links TRBV18 with TRBJ1-2, with 9 bases aligning to TRBD1. This CDR3 spans 14 amino acids. The junction had 1 base not matched to a gene; V was cut back by 3 bases and J by 2 bases. Germline CDR1 is KGHSH and CDR2 is LQKENI. The DNA of the CDR3 is TGTGCCAGCTCACCGGGGACAGGGAACTATGGCTACACCTTC. It translates to CASSPGTGNYGYTF. Combining the CDR3 with reference TRBV18 and TRBJ1-2 gives the whole variable domain NAGVMQNPRHLVRRRGQEARLRCSPMKGHSHVYWYRQLPEEGLKFMVYLQKENIIDESGMPKERFSAEFPKEGPSILRIQQVVRGDSAAYFCASSPGTGNYGYTFGSGTRLTVV.

V is TRBV11-2 and J is TRBJ2-1; TRBD1 agrees at 10 bases. The germline V gene has CDR1 SGHAT and CDR2 FQNNGV. CDR3 length: 15 amino acids. Germline trimming cut 5 bases from V and 6 bases from J; bases unmatched to any gene: 7. The CDR3 DNA sequence: TGTGCCAGCAGCCCTACCGGGACAGGGGTCAATGAGCAGTTCTTC. This encodes CASSPTGTGVNEQFF.

The rearrangement uses TRBV6-2 or TRBV6-3 and TRBJ2-4; tentative D call: TRBD2 (6 bases). Germline loops: CDR1 MNHEY, CDR2 SVGEGT. This CDR3 has 16 residues. Trimming took off 4 bases at V and 3 bases at J, with 16 bases between the two ends. CDR3 sequence reads: CASSFGMLGGKNIQYF. In DNA, the CDR3 is TGTGCCAGCAGTTTCGGGATGCTCGGGGGCAAAAACATTCAGTACTTC.

V usage is TRBV7-9 and J usage is TRBJ1-4, with D perhaps TRBD1 (6 bases). Trimming shortened V by 6 bases and J by 0 bases, and 14 bases separated the two germline ends. The CDR3 is 16 amino acids. Germline CDR1 and CDR2: SEHNR and FQNEAQ (reference sequence). The CDR3 DNA sequence: TGTGCCAGCAGTACCGGGACACCGGCAACTAATGAAAAACTGTTTTTT. The encoded protein is CASSTGTPATNEKLFF.

The chain employs TRBV28 and TRBJ1-2; D call uncertain. V lost 2 bases and J lost 8, with 15 bases in between. CDR1 and CDR2 from the germline V gene are MDHEN and SYDVKM. CDR3 length equals 14 residues. CDR3: CASSLRRDMGGYTF. The CDR3 bases are TGTGCCAGCAGTTTAAGACGGGATATGGGGGGCTACACCTTC.

A remark on this clone: The limits of the CDR3 on the DNA are not certain, so only TCRdb's listed CDR3 is given. CDR3 sequence reads: CASSKVGPGSEKLFF. This sequence joins TRBV21-1 and TRBJ1-4. TRBV21-1 corresponds to a pseudogene. The CDR3 comprises 15 residues, both ends counted.

In this sample, this clone turned up a few times. V and J are TRBV2 and TRBJ1-4; D is unresolved. The CDR3 loop spans 15 amino acids. Germline loops: CDR1 SNHLY, CDR2 FYNNEI. The germline V and J ends were trimmed by 5 bases and 0 bases, with 10 bases remaining between them. This chain's CDR3 is CASSNGQATNEKLFF. CDR3 bases: TGTGCCAGCAGTAACGGTCAGGCAACTAATGAAAAACTGTTTTTT.

This clone was seen a handful of times. J is TRBJ1-5 and V is TRBV11-2; TRBD1 matches 7 bases. This CDR3 has 15 residues. Germline CDR1 is SGHAT and CDR2 is FQNNGV. V lost 5 bases, J lost 6 bases, and 10 bases stayed unmatched. CDR3 bases: TGTGCCAGCAGCGCAGGACAGGCTGTGGGTCAGCCCCAGCATTTT. This translates into CASSAGQAVGQPQHF.

This clone was seen once. V is TRBV5-4 and J is TRBJ2-6; 7 bases are a match to TRBD1. Losses at the gene ends were 4 bases for V and 1 base for J; bases not matched to a gene: 5. Germline V CDR1 and CDR2: SGHNT, YYREEE (reference sequence). This CDR3 contains 16 residues. The CDR3 reads CASSPDRASGANVLTF. CDR3 bases: TGTGCCAGCAGCCCTGACAGGGCTTCTGGGGCCAACGTCCTGACTTTC.

The chain employs TRBV28 and TRBJ1-2, with D uncertain. Trimming pared 6 bases from V and 2 bases from J, leaving 10 bases between. Germline values: CDR1 MDHEN, CDR2 SYDVKM. The CDR3 loop spans 13 amino acids. CDR3 in DNA: TGTGCCAGCAGGTACAGCTCGAACTATGGCTACACCTTC. It yields the protein CASRYSSNYGYTF.

The chain employs TRBV6-6 and TRBJ1-6; 7 bases are a match to TRBD1. CDR1 is MNHNY and CDR2 is SVGAGI in the germline V gene (reference sequence). Trimming cost V 0 bases and J 7 bases; bases outside gene matches: 3. CDR3 length: 15 residues. In DNA form, the CDR3 reads TGTGCCAGCAGTTACTCGAGACAGGGAAATTCACCCCTCCACTTT. The encoded protein is CASSYSRQGNSPLHF.

The chain combines TRBV5-1 with TRBJ1-2; the match to TRBD1 covers 10 bases. Trimming cost V 3 bases and J 4 bases; bases outside gene matches: 9. The CDR3 has 16 residues. Germline CDR1 and CDR2: SGHRS and YFSETQ. As DNA, the CDR3 is TGCGCCAGCAGCTCGGGACAGGGGACATCCCCCTATGGCTACACCTTC. Translated: CASSSGQGTSPYGYTF.